A selection of T cell receptor beta chains follows, all from one sample in a study of cytomegalovirus exposure and HLA in healthy donors. Using immunoSEQ multiplex PCR, the repertoire was profiled, and TCRdb retains in-frame clones only, with some absent. This sample yields fewer than 200,000 clones, of which just under 90% are seen a single time; approximately 10% belongs to the top ten. The source material was PBMCs. These receptors came from a young woman in good health and CMV-seropositive. Each CDR3 is given with its conserved first and last residue. The order of the fields is J gene, D gene, V gene, CDR3 protein. The D gene is left open where the match is weak.

TRBJ2-3 TRBD2 TRBV7-9 CASRSGTSGPADPQYF
TRBJ2-7 TRBD1 TRBV30 CAWSPGQRITYEQYF
TRBJ1-3 NA TRBV11-2 CASSLVRGEVSGNTIYF
TRBJ2-2 NA TRBV5-4 CASSLVSGLNTGELFF
TRBJ2-7 NA TRBV18 CASSPAAVLDYEQYF
TRBJ2-1 TRBD1 TRBV29-1 CSTADRVHEQFF
TRBJ1-4 TRBD1 TRBV30 CAWSHTGGTYEKLFF
TRBJ2-7 TRBD2 TRBV23-1 CASSQSRTSGWRIAVYEQYF
TRBJ2-1 TRBD2 TRBV5-1 CASSLAIAGEGNEQFF
TRBJ2-3 TRBD2 TRBV27 CASSDLLASSTDTQYF
TRBJ2-1 TRBD2 TRBV27 CASSFWRELDNEQFF
TRBJ2-7 TRBD1 TRBV18 CASSPGQASSYEQYF
TRBJ1-3 NA TRBV4-1 CASSQLSGGPGNTIYF
TRBJ2-7 NA TRBV6-5 CASSSQGRGVYYEQYF
TRBJ2-7 TRBD2 TRBV11-2 CASSLDSGEQYF
TRBJ2-3 TRBD1 TRBV28 CASSSPPWTGTQYF
TRBJ2-7 NA TRBV11-3 CASSLVGTTENSYEQYF
TRBJ2-1 NA TRBV6-1 CASSIQGYNEQFF
TRBJ1-1 TRBD1 TRBV19 CASTRGRGTEAFF
TRBJ2-1 NA TRBV4-1 CASSQPGQPEQFF
TRBJ2-1 TRBD2 TRBV13 CASSLPPGLAGYNEQFF
TRBJ2-7 TRBD2 TRBV27 CASRPLGTETSGSIYEQYF
TRBJ2-7 NA TRBV5-1 CASSLIGETSYEQYF
TRBJ2-7 NA TRBV6-1 CASRKGSAGPLEQYF
TRBJ1-3 NA TRBV4-2 CASSQDMGGRNTIYF
TRBJ2-5 NA TRBV4-2 CASSQRPGPQETQYF
TRBJ1-5 NA TRBV5-6 CASSSRGAGQPQHF
TRBJ1-3 TRBD1 TRBV19 CASSTGQGLGGNTIYF
TRBJ2-7 TRBD1 TRBV5-1 CASSRDRGHEQYF
TRBJ2-1 NA TRBV28 CASSRISSEQFF
TRBJ2-1 TRBD2 TRBV5-4 CASSESGSKYNEQFF
TRBJ1-5 NA TRBV19 CASHTGGGQPQHF